This TCR beta chain was obtained from a study of shared clonotypes between healthy human individuals. Study information: The donors, two women and three men, were aged 18 to 49. Findings of the study overall: Sampling used blood alone; tissue repertoires probably differ. Generation probability values for non-shared clonotypes were lower than those for clonotypes shared by all four donors.

Clones were read by immunoSEQ multiplex PCR, and TCRdb kept only the in-frame ones, dropping some. The table lists about 360,000 clones, roughly 70% of them singletons. A note on this clone: What it binds is not known.

Sequencing input: memory CD4+ T cells sorted from blood. Subset given: CD45RA-negative fraction. The receptor's source is a man aged 25 to 45 in good health.

The CDR3 region has the DNA TGTGCCTGGAGTGTAGGGGCGGGAGGGCCGGTCGGGGAGCTGTTTTTT. It specifies CAWSVGAGGPVGELFF. The chain combines TRBV30 with TRBJ2-2; 9 bases line up with TRBD2. The germline V gene has CDR1 GTSNPN and CDR2 SVGIG (reference sequence). There are 16 residues in the CDR3. J was trimmed by 7 bases and V by 0 bases; bases with no gene match: 9. Filled out from reference TRBV30 and TRBJ2-2, the complete variable domain reads SQTIHQWPATLVQPVGSPLSLECTVEGTSNPNLYWYRQAAGRGLQLLFYSVGIGQISSEVPQNLSASRPQDRQFILSSKKLLLSDSGFYLCAWSVGAGGPVGELFFGEGSRLTVL.